This is a list of T cell receptor beta chains from one sample in a study of blood T cell repertoires in COVID-19. TCRdb's table, derived via immunoSEQ multiplex PCR, lists solely in-frame clones and lacks some. There are over 450,000 clones in the sample; roughly 89% occur only once, and 0.9% lies in the top ten. Sequencing was done on a sample of peripheral blood. The receptors stem from a man younger than 35 with COVID-19, enrolled during active disease. CDR3s include the opening cysteine and the closing phenylalanine or tryptophan. A D gene is named only where the DNA matches it firmly. Clone size, where shown, is once, few, many, or a class for clones that have expanded.

D	V	J	size	CDR3	DNA
NA	TRBV19	TRBJ1-2	NA	CASTPGWGDYGYTF	TGTGCCAGTACCCCCGGTTGGGGGGACTATGGCTACACCTTC
TRBD1	TRBV7-6	TRBJ1-1	NA	CASSPQGAINTEAFF	TGTGCCAGCAGCCCACAGGGGGCGATTAACACTGAAGCTTTCTTT
NA	TRBV7-8	TRBJ1-1	NA	CASSSRRGAGTEAFF	TGTGCCAGCAGCTCGAGACGGGGGGCTGGGACTGAAGCTTTCTTT
TRBD2	TRBV11-1	TRBJ2-2	NA	CASSVAGEHGELFF	TGTGCCAGCAGCGTAGCGGGAGAGCACGGGGAGCTGTTTTTT
NA	TRBV19	TRBJ2-7	NA	CASSIDRTSYYEQYF	TGTGCCAGTAGTATAGATCGGACAAGTTACTACGAGCAGTACTTC
NA	TRBV7-9	TRBJ2-7	NA	CASSLAGLEAYEQYF	TGTGCCAGCAGCTTAGCGGGGCTGGAAGCCTACGAGCAGTACTTC
NA	TRBV6-6	TRBJ2-3	NA	CASHTAASADTQYF	TGTGCCAGCCATACTGCGGCTAGCGCAGATACGCAGTATTTT
NA	TRBV11-1	TRBJ1-4	once	CASSYDTTLREKLFF	TGTGCCAGCAGCTATGACACAACCCTTCGGGAAAAACTGTTTTTT
NA	TRBV3-1/TRBV3-2	TRBJ2-5	NA	CASSQGRGTQYF	TGTGCCAGCAGCCAAGGAAGGGGGACCCAGTACTTC
TRBD1	TRBV27	TRBJ1-6	NA	CASSLSIDRGDSPLHF	TGTGCCAGCAGTTTATCGATTGACAGGGGAGATTCACCCCTCCACTTT
NA	TRBV5-1	TRBJ1-2	NA	CASSLAGYGDYGYTF	TGCGCCAGCAGCTTGGCCGGTTACGGAGACTATGGCTACACCTTC
NA	TRBV6-4	TRBJ2-1	NA	CASSSAYRANEQFF	TGTGCCAGCAGCTCAGCTTACAGGGCCAATGAGCAGTTCTTC
TRBD1	TRBV18	TRBJ1-2	NA	CASSPLDRGHSNYGYTF	TGTGCCAGCTCACCTTTGGACAGGGGACACTCTAACTATGGCTACACCTTC
TRBD1	TRBV7-8	TRBJ1-2	NA	CASSLDRGGGYTF	TGTGCCAGCAGCTTAGACAGGGGTGGTGGCTACACCTTC
NA	TRBV12-5	TRBJ2-5	NA	CASGTRETQYF	TGTGCTAGTGGTACGCGAGAGACCCAGTACTTC
TRBD1	TRBV5-6	TRBJ2-3	NA	CASSGDRGHTDTQYF	TGTGCCAGCAGCGGGGACAGGGGCCACACAGATACGCAGTATTTT
TRBD2	TRBV12-3/TRBV12-4	TRBJ2-1	NA	CASSLVGGGEQFF	TGTGCCAGCAGTTTAGTTGGGGGGGGTGAGCAGTTCTTC